This T cell receptor (beta chain) was found in a study of T cell repertoires in cytomegalovirus infection. Study-wide background: Well-studied HLA-B-restricted epitopes and recently identified HLA-C-restricted epitopes of CMV were both used in the study. CMV infection plus the matching HLA type was flagged by public TCR beta signatures.

TCRdb re-called the reads with MiXCR, one entry per CDR3 protein. Of 650,000 to 900,000 distinct CDR3 sequences detected, roughly 33% appear once; the ten largest clones hold 12%. This clonotype was picked up one time. Its antigen is currently unknown. From germline, CDR1 is PRHDT and CDR2 FYEKMQ (reference sequence). CDR3 length: 12 residues. The V and J ends lost 8 bases and 7 bases, in that order; junction bases with no gene match: 8. Broader study findings: In two of eight donors, the top clonotype was HLA-C-restricted CMV-specific.

The rearrangement links TRBV13 to TRBJ2-7, with 7 bases identical to TRBD1. Sequences were derived from cultured CD8+ T cells from PBMCs, sampled from culture after CMV antigen stimulation. This sequence was found in a human donor in good health (CMV status not recorded). Some clones in this sample may be carry-over from other donors' samples. The CDR3 sequence: CASCQGVGEQYF. In DNA, the CDR3 is TGTGCCAGCTGCCAGGGGGTGGGGGAGCAGTACTTC. The full variable domain, rest sourced from reference TRBV13 and TRBJ2-7, is AAGVIQSPRHLIKEKRETATLKCYPIPRHDTVYWYQQGPGQDPQFLISFYEKMQSDKGSIPDRFSAQQFSDYHSELNMSSLELGDSALYFCASCQGVGEQYFGPGTRLTVT.